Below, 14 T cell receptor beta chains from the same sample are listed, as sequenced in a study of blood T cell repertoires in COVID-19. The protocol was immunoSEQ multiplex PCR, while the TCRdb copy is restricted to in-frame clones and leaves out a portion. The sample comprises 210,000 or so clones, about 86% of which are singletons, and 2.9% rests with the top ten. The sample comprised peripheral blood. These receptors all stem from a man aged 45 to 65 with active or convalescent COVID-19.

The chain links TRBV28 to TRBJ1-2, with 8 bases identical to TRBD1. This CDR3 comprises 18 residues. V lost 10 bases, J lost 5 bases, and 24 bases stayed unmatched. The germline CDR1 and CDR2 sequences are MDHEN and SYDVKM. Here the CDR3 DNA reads TGTGCCATCGAGCAGGGGGCGGGTTCGGGTTTGGCGCCTTATGGCTACACCTTC. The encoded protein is CAIEQGAGSGLAPYGYTF.

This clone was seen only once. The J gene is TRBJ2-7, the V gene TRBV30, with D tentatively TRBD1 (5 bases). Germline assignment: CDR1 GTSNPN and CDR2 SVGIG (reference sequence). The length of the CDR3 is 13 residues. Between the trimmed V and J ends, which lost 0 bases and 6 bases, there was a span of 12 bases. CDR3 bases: TGTGCCTGGAGTGTACGCAGGGAAAGCGAGCAGTACTTC. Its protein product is CAWSVRRESEQYF. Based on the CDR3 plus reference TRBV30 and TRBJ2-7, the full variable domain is SQTIHQWPATLVQPVGSPLSLECTVEGTSNPNLYWYRQAAGRGLQLLFYSVGIGQISSEVPQNLSASRPQDRQFILSSKKLLLSDSGFYLCAWSVRRESEQYFGPGTRLTVT.

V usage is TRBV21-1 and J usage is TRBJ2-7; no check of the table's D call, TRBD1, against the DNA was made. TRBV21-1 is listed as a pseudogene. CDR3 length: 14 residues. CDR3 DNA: TGTGCCAGCAGCCCAGGGGACAGGGGCTACGAGCAGTACTTC. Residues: CASSPGDRGYEQYF.

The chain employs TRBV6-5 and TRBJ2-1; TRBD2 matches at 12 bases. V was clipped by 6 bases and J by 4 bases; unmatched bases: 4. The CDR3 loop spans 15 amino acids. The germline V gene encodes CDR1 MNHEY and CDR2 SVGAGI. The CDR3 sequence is CASRSLAGGYNEQFF. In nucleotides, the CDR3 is TGTGCCAGCAGATCCCTAGCGGGAGGGTACAATGAGCAGTTCTTC.

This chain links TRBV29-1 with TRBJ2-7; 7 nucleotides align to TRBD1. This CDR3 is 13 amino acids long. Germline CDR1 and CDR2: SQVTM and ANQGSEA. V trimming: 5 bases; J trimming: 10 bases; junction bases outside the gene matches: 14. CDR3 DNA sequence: TGCAGCGTTATACAGGGGTCCTCTTTCGAACAGTACTTC. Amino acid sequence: CSVIQGSSFEQYF.

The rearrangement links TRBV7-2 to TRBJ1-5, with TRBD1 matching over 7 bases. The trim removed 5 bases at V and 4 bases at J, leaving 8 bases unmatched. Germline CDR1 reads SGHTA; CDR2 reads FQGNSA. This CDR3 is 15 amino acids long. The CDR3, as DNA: TGTGCCAGCAGCCCGCGGGACAGTTCAAATCAGCCCCAGCATTTT. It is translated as CASSPRDSSNQPQHF.

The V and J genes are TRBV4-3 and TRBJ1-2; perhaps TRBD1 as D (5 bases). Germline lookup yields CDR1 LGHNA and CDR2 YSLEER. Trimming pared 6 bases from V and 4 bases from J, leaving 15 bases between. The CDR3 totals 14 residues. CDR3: CASSSLVGAYGYTF. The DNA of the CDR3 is TGCGCCAGCAGTTCCCTTGTAGGGGCCTATGGCTACACCTTC.

The CDR3 is CASSESDRENDQPQHF. The CDR3 DNA sequence: TGCGCCAGCAGTGAGTCGGACAGGGAGAATGATCAGCCCCAGCATTTT. The V gene is TRBV10-1, the J gene TRBJ1-5; 8 nucleotides line up with TRBD1. CDR1 WNHNN and CDR2 SYGVQD come from the germline V gene (reference sequence). This CDR3 comprises 16 residues. V lost 0 bases and J lost 5; bases outside the gene matches: 6.

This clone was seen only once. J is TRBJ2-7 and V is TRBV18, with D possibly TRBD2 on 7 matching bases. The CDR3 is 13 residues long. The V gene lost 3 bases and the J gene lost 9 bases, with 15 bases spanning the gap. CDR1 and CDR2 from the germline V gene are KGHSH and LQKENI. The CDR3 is CASSPPLRGAQYF. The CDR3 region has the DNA TGTGCCAGCTCACCTCCGCTCCGGGGGGCGCAGTACTTC.

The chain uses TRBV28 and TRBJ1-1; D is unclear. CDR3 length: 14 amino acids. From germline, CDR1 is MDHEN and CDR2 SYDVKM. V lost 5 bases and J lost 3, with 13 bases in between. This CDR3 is CASSRGGRYTEAFF. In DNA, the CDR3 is TGTGCCAGCAGTCGTGGAGGTCGGTACACTGAAGCTTTCTTT.

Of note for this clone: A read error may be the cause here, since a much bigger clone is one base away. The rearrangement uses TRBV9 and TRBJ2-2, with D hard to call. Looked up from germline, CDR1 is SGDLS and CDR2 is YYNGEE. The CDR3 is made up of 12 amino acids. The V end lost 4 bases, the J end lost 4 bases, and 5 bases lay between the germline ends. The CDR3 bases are TGTGCCAGCAGCCACATCACCGGGGAGCTGTTTTTT. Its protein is CASSHITGELFF.

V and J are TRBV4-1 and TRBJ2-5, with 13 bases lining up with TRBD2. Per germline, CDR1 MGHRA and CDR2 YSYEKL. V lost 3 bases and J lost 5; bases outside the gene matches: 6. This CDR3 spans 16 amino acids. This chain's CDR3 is CASSQGLAGLFETQYF. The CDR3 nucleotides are TGCGCCAGCAGCCAGGGACTAGCGGGACTGTTTGAGACCCAGTACTTC.

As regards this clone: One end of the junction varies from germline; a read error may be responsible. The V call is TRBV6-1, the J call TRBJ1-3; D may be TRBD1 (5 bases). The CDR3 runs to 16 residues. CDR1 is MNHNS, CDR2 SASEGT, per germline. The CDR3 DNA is TGTACCAGCAGTGAAGGGACTCGTTCCTCTGGAAACACCATATATTTT. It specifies CTSSEGTRSSGNTIYF.

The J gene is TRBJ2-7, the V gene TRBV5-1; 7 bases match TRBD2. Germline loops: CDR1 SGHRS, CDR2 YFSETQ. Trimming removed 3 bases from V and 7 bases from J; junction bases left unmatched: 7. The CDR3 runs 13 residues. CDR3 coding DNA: TGCGCCAGCAGCTGGCTGGGGAGGGGTGAGCAGTACTTC. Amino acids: CASSWLGRGEQYF.